This TCR beta chain was captured in a study of blood T cell repertoires in COVID-19. For the study at large: The study drew acute and convalescent COVID-19 samples from the United States, Italy and Spain. The cDNA or gDNA used as material had been derived from T cells, B-cell-depleted T cells, or PBMCs.

In the original workflow: Counts of nucleated cells, estimated from reference gene primer amplification, were obtained. Only in-frame clones appear in the TCRdb table, and some are missing; sequencing was by immunoSEQ multiplex PCR. The V and J calls and clone size were taken over from that table, and D and trimming were inferred from the DNA. The data contain about 130,000 clones, 60% to 85% of them singletons. V lost 4 bases and J lost 0, with 14 bases in between. Per germline, CDR1 SGHNT and CDR2 YYREEE (reference sequence). The CDR3 totals 16 residues. The sample comprised peripheral blood. The genes are TRBV5-4 and TRBJ2-1; D is perhaps TRBD1 (7 bases). The clonotype originates from an elderly man with acute or convalescent COVID-19. The CDR3 DNA sequence: TGTGCCAGCAGCGTTGGAGGGGGCTTCTCCTACAATGAGCAGTTCTTC. Translation: CASSVGGGFSYNEQFF. Full variable domain (missing parts from reference TRBV5-4 and TRBJ2-1): ETGVTQSPTHLIKTRGQQVTLRCSSQSGHNTVSWYQQALGQGPQFIFQYYREEENGRGNFPPRFSGLQFPNYSSELNVNALELDDSALYLCASSVGGGFSYNEQFFGPGTRLTVL.